This TCR beta chain appears in the sequencing data of a study of PD-1 blockade in mismatch repair-deficient tumors. Only in-frame clones appear in the TCRdb table, and some are missing; sequencing was by immunoSEQ multiplex PCR. The table includes over 100,000 clones, about 74% detected once. General study results and limits: Tumor-resident clones, often undetectable pretreatment in blood, expanded then contracted after pembrolizumab.

On this clone itself: Its target is not known.

Every patient had mismatch repair deficiency by PCR or immunohistochemistry. TCR sequencing covered a few patients who responded to pembrolizumab. Trimming took 4 bases from V and 5 from J, leaving 15 bases between them. The CDR3 length is 14 residues. Germline CDR1 and CDR2: SQVTM and ANQGSEA. This TCR derives from an adult with mismatch repair-deficient cancer. The V call is TRBV29-1, the J call TRBJ2-1; TRBD1 or TRBD2 may be the D gene (5 bases each). The material was peripheral blood, obtained 60 to 65 weeks after starting pembrolizumab. CDR3 sequence: CSVGPGRGDNEQFF. The CDR3 DNA is TGCAGCGTTGGTCCGGGACGAGGTGACAATGAGCAGTTCTTC.